Here is one T cell receptor beta chain with its context. This sample is part of a study of immune cell composition in non-small cell lung cancer. The V end was cut by 3 bases, the J end by 7 bases, with 13 bases between. The CDR3 consists of 14 residues. Germline V gene lookup returns CDR1 ENHRY and CDR2 SYGVKD. Here immunoSEQ multiplex PCR was the method, and the copy in TCRdb shows in-frame clones only, minus some. The sample shows 13,000 or so clones, approximately 70% of them seen only once. The sequenced material came from lung tumor tissue. The rearrangement links TRBV10-3 to TRBJ1-5; tentatively, D is TRBD1 (5 bases). The clonotype was recovered from a human donor with non-small cell lung cancer. The CDR3 reads CAISDRGTDQPQHF. The CDR3, as DNA: TGTGCCATCAGTGATAGGGGAACGGACCAGCCCCAGCATTTT.